This T cell receptor beta chain comes out of a study of cytomegalovirus exposure and HLA in healthy donors. Findings of the study overall: Rare sequences made up most TCRs, while some public TCRs were found in many donors.

On this clone itself: The antigen remains unidentified.

The germline V and J ends were trimmed by 0 bases and 4 bases, with 11 bases remaining between them. Looked up from germline, CDR1 is SGHDT and CDR2 is YYEEEE. The CDR3 length is 15 residues. The PCR had 60 Vbeta and 13 Jbeta primers. In the study's own analysis: Roughly 81 million unique TCR beta chains, 10 million to 14 million shared, were counted in a later analysis. Clones were read by immunoSEQ multiplex PCR, and TCRdb kept only the in-frame ones, dropping some. V and J calls and clone size are those listed in that table; D and trimming were worked out from the DNA. In the table there are 90,000 to 120,000 clones, approximately 74% of which are singletons.

The sequenced sample consisted of PBMCs. The sequence derives from a middle-aged woman in good health and CMV-seropositive. The chain uses TRBV5-6 and TRBJ1-3; D not resolved. The CDR3, as DNA: TGTGCCAGCAGCTTGGGGTATGGGCCCGGAAACACCATATATTTT. It specifies CASSLGYGPGNTIYF.